Below, 2 T cell receptor beta chains from the same sample are listed, as sequenced in a study of CD8+ T cells in alopecia areata. Once RNA had been extracted, it was reverse transcribed into cDNA to act as the sequencing template. Assay used: immunoSEQ multiplex PCR; TCRdb lists only in-frame clones, some missing. The data show 150,000 to 200,000 clones, roughly 59% seen once. Sequenced material: CD4+ T cells sorted from blood, taken at week 0. The origin of the receptors is a human donor with alopecia areata.

This clone was found a few times. V is TRBV10-2 and J is TRBJ2-2, with TRBD2 identical over 9 bases. V lost 5 bases and J lost 0; bases outside the gene matches: 1. The CDR3 sequence is 15 residues long. The germline V gene encodes CDR1 WSHSY and CDR2 SAAADI. CDR3 protein: CASSLAGPNTGELFF. The CDR3 nucleotides read TGCGCCAGCAGTCTAGCGGGGCCGAACACCGGGGAGCTGTTTTTT.

The chain uses TRBV7-2 and TRBJ2-7; D gene unclear. CDR1 SGHTA and CDR2 FQGNSA come from the germline V gene. CDR3 length: 16 residues. Trimming left V 1 base short and J 5 bases short, with 18 bases between. This CDR3 is CASSLVANWGSDEQYF. The CDR3 bases are TGTGCCAGCAGCTTAGTAGCAAATTGGGGAAGCGACGAGCAGTACTTC.